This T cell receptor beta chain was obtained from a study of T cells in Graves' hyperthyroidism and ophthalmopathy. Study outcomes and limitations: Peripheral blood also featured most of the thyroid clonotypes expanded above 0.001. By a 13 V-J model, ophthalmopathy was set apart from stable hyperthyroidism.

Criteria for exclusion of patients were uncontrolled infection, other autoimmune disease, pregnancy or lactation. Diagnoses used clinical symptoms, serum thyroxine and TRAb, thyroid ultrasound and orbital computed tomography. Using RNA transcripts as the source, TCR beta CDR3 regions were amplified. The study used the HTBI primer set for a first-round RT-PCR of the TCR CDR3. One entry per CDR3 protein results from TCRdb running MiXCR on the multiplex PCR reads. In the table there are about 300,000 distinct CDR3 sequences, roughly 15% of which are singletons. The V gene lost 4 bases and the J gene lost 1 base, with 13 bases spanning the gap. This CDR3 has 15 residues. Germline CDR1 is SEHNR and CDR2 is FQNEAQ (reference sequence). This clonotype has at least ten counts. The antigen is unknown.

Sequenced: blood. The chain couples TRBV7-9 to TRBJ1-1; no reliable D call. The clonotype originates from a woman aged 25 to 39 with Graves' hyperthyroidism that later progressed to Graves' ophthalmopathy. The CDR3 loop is CASSWEAPENTEAFF. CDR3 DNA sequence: TGTGCCAGCAGCTGGGAGGCCCCGGAGAACACTGAAGCTTTCTTT. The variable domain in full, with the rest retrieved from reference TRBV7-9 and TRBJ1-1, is DTGVSQNPRHKITKRGQNVTFRCDPISEHNRLYWYRQTLGQGPEFLTYFQNEAQLEKSRLLSDRFSAERPKGSFSTLEIQRTEQGDSAMYLCASSWEAPENTEAFFGQGTRLTVV.